Listed below are T cell receptor beta chains from one sample, sequenced in a study of blood T cell repertoires in COVID-19. The method was immunoSEQ multiplex PCR; TCRdb's version includes in-frame clones alone and lacks a portion of them. This table has over 150,000 clones, 65% to 85% appearing once. The sample taken for sequencing was peripheral blood. Every receptor here comes from a woman in her 70s who had recovered from COVID-19. Both conserved end residues are part of each CDR3. A D gene is named only where the DNA matches it firmly. Not every row has a clone size; where given, it reads once, few, many or a size class.

CDR3 protein,CDR3 DNA,J gene,clone size,V gene,D gene
CAWNARTGGYGYTF,TGTGCCTGGAACGCCCGGACAGGGGGCTATGGCTACACCTTC,TRBJ1-2,-,TRBV30,TRBD1
CASSLVRDSGFGNTEAFF,TGTGCCAGCAGCTTGGTTCGGGACAGCGGTTTTGGGAACACTGAAGCTTTCTTT,TRBJ1-1,-,TRBV11-2,TRBD1
CASSLAGGWTGELFF,TGTGCCAGCAGCCTAGCGGGGGGCTGGACCGGGGAGCTGTTTTTT,TRBJ2-2,-,TRBV11-2,TRBD2
CASSPNPGQGNTEAFF,TGTGCCAGCAGCCCGAACCCAGGGCAGGGGAACACTGAAGCTTTCTTT,TRBJ1-1,-,TRBV7-9,-
CAWSVRGPPDF,TGTGCCTGGAGTGTTAGGGGGCCCCCAGACTTC,TRBJ1-2,-,TRBV30,TRBD1
CASSFGGDTQYF,TGCGCCAGCAGCTTTGGGGGGGATACGCAGTATTTT,TRBJ2-3,-,TRBV5-1,-
CASSQGYGGPNEQYF,TGTGCCAGCTCACAAGGGTACGGAGGGCCCAACGAGCAGTACTTC,TRBJ2-7,-,TRBV18,-
CASSPLGPNEQFF,TGTGCCAGCAGCCCACTTGGGCCCAATGAGCAGTTCTTC,TRBJ2-1,-,TRBV12-3/TRBV12-4,-
CAISEVAGVSTDTQYF,TGTGCCATCAGTGAGGTAGCGGGGGTTAGCACAGATACGCAGTATTTT,TRBJ2-3,-,TRBV10-3,TRBD2
CASSSRETQYF,TGTGCCAGCAGCTCCCGGGAGACCCAGTACTTC,TRBJ2-5,-,TRBV6-2/TRBV6-3,-
CATRPARTVPRLGGYTF,TGTGCCACCAGACCAGCGCGGACAGTGCCTCGACTGGGGGGCTACACCTTC,TRBJ1-2,few,TRBV15,-
CASSPGLWERTQYF,TGTGCCAGCAGCCCGGGACTATGGGAGAGGACCCAGTACTTC,TRBJ2-5,-,TRBV7-2,TRBD2
CASSLVAASYEQYF,TGTGCCAGCAGCTTAGTAGCGGCCTCCTACGAGCAGTACTTC,TRBJ2-7,-,TRBV7-2,-
CAISWGGSSYEQYF,TGTGCCATCAGCTGGGGCGGCAGCTCCTACGAGCAGTACTTC,TRBJ2-7,-,TRBV10-3,-
CASSQDISRGGFYNEQFF,TGCGCCAGCAGCCAAGATATTTCCCGGGGGGGATTCTACAATGAGCAGTTCTTC,TRBJ2-1,-,TRBV4-1,TRBD2
CASSPRTGGIEQYF,TGTGCCAGCAGCCCACGGACAGGGGGGATCGAGCAGTACTTC,TRBJ2-7,-,TRBV4-2,TRBD1
CASSPAGHRGDTQYF,TGTGCCAGCAGCCCCGCGGGGCACAGGGGGGATACGCAGTATTTT,TRBJ2-3,few,TRBV7-3,TRBD1
CASSPGTRAHEQYF,TGTGCCAGCAGCCCCGGGACTAGGGCCCACGAGCAGTACTTC,TRBJ2-7,-,TRBV11-2,TRBD2
CSTPRDSQETQYF,TGCAGCACTCCCAGGGACAGCCAAGAGACCCAGTACTTC,TRBJ2-5,-,TRBV29-1,TRBD1
CASSPPTANTEAFF,TGTGCCAGCTCACCGCCGACAGCCAACACTGAAGCTTTCTTT,TRBJ1-1,-,TRBV18,-
CASSPVREITEAFF,TGTGCCAGCTCCCCAGTCCGGGAAATCACTGAAGCTTTCTTT,TRBJ1-1,-,TRBV18,-
CASSPPAGRGPYNEQFF,TGTGCCAGCTCACCACCTGCCGGGAGAGGCCCCTACAATGAGCAGTTCTTC,TRBJ2-1,once,TRBV18,-
CAWSRGRTGVNYGYTF,TGTGCCTGGAGCCGGGGCCGAACAGGGGTAAACTATGGCTACACCTTC,TRBJ1-2,-,TRBV30,TRBD1
CASSYPGQTNEKLFF,TGTGCCAGCAGTTACCCCGGACAGACTAATGAAAAACTGTTTTTT,TRBJ1-4,-,TRBV6-6,-
CASSVGGDSAYEQYF,TGTGCCAGCAGCGTGGGGGGGGACAGTGCCTACGAGCAGTACTTC,TRBJ2-7,-,TRBV5-4,-
CASSILATSPEAFF,TGTGCCAGTAGTATACTGGCCACTAGCCCTGAAGCTTTCTTT,TRBJ1-1,-,TRBV19,-
CASSSTSGRVLTDTQYF,TGTGCCAGCAGCTCGACTAGCGGGAGGGTGTTGACAGATACGCAGTATTTT,TRBJ2-3,-,TRBV7-2,TRBD2
CASSLAGGYGYTF,TGTGCCAGCAGCTTGGCAGGGGGATATGGCTACACCTTC,TRBJ1-2,-,TRBV5-6,TRBD1
CASSLVGAAYEQYF,TGTGCCAGCAGCTTAGTAGGGGCCGCCTACGAGCAGTACTTC,TRBJ2-7,-,TRBV11-2,-
CASSLTQYSPLHF,TGTGCCAGCAGCTTGACACAATATTCACCCCTCCACTTT,TRBJ1-6,-,TRBV5-5,-
CAWTGGPYEQYF,TGTGCCTGGACAGGGGGCCCCTACGAGCAGTACTTC,TRBJ2-7,-,TRBV30,TRBD1
CASSHIYGAEAFF,TGCGCCAGCAGTCACATATACGGGGCTGAAGCTTTCTTT,TRBJ1-1,-,TRBV5-1,-
CASSPPTGSTGNTIYF,TGTGCCAGCAGTCCCCCGACAGGGTCCACTGGAAACACCATATATTTT,TRBJ1-3,-,TRBV28,TRBD1
CASSVGAYNSPLHF,TGTGCCAGCAGCGTAGGGGCGTATAATTCACCCCTCCACTTT,TRBJ1-6,-,TRBV9,-
CAVRGGPQPHNEQFF,TGTGCCGTCCGGGGGGGGCCCCAGCCCCACAATGAGCAGTTCTTC,TRBJ2-1,-,TRBV19,TRBD2
CAWRGQGNTEAFF,TGTGCCTGGAGGGGACAGGGGAACACTGAAGCTTTCTTT,TRBJ1-1,many,TRBV30,TRBD1
CSVAPTNNEQFF,TGCAGCGTTGCCCCCACAAACAATGAGCAGTTCTTC,TRBJ2-1,-,TRBV29-1,-
CASSEGSLSYEQYF,TGTGCCAGCAGTGAGGGCAGTTTGTCGTACGAGCAGTACTTC,TRBJ2-7,many,TRBV2,-
CASSNPAGTGTYEQYF,TGTGCCAGTAGTAACCCCGCCGGGACAGGGACCTACGAGCAGTACTTC,TRBJ2-7,-,TRBV19,TRBD1
CATSRARGPTTEAFF,TGTGCCACCAGCAGGGCCAGGGGACCGACCACTGAAGCTTTCTTT,TRBJ1-1,few,TRBV15,-
CASFRDSYGYTF,TGTGCCAGCTTTCGGGACAGTTATGGCTACACCTTC,TRBJ1-2,-,TRBV2,TRBD1
CASSWGGRGYTF,TGTGCCAGCAGCTGGGGGGGTCGGGGTTACACCTTC,TRBJ1-2,-,TRBV7-8,-
CANTRAEDTEAFF,TGTGCCAACACCAGGGCCGAAGACACTGAAGCTTTCTTT,TRBJ1-1,once,TRBV2,-
CASLRPTGSSTEAFF,TGTGCCAGCTTGCGCCCAACAGGGAGTTCCACTGAAGCTTTCTTT,TRBJ1-1,-,TRBV7-6,-
CASSLGFSLDEQFF,TGTGCCAGCAGCTTAGGTTTTAGTCTCGATGAGCAGTTCTTC,TRBJ2-1,-,TRBV7-2,-
CASSQKTGITNEKLFF,TGTGCCAGCAGCCAAAAGACAGGGATAACTAATGAAAAACTGTTTTTT,TRBJ1-4,-,TRBV4-2,TRBD1
CASSVHSGRAQETQYF,TGTGCCAGCAGTGTCCATAGCGGGAGGGCCCAAGAGACCCAGTACTTC,TRBJ2-5,-,TRBV25-1,TRBD2
CASSAPRQGDWAGYTF,TGTGCCAGCAGCGCGCCGCGACAGGGGGATTGGGCTGGCTACACCTTC,TRBJ1-2,-,TRBV9,TRBD1
CASSSLGLAEGASYEQYF,TGTGCCAGCAGTTCCCTGGGACTAGCGGAGGGGGCCTCCTACGAGCAGTACTTC,TRBJ2-7,-,TRBV28,TRBD2
CASSPPEGIAGGTQYF,TGTGCCAGCTCACCCCCGGAGGGAATAGCGGGAGGCACACAGTATTTT,TRBJ2-3,-,TRBV18,TRBD2
CASSGGEGGNEKLFF,TGTGCCAGTAGTGGAGGGGAGGGAGGCAATGAAAAACTGTTTTTT,TRBJ1-4,-,TRBV19,-
CASSLTGGEQYF,TGTGCCAGCAGTTTGACAGGGGGCGAGCAGTACTTC,TRBJ2-7,few,TRBV28,TRBD1
CASSLGGHGYGYTF,TGTGCCAGCAGTTTAGGGGGACACGGCTATGGCTACACCTTC,TRBJ1-2,-,TRBV28,-
CASSRLAGDTQYF,TGTGCCAGCAGCCGCCTAGCGGGAGATACGCAGTATTTT,TRBJ2-3,-,TRBV3-1/TRBV3-2,TRBD2
CASSANRGFGYTEAFF,TGTGCCAGCAGCGCAAACAGGGGGTTTGGGTACACTGAAGCTTTCTTT,TRBJ1-1,-,TRBV11-3,TRBD1
CASSLAGLARYTDTQYF,TGTGCCAGCAGCTTAGCTGGACTAGCTCGCTACACAGATACGCAGTATTTT,TRBJ2-3,-,TRBV7-9,TRBD2
CATTWGLGTEAFF,TGTGCCACGACATGGGGGCTGGGCACTGAAGCTTTCTTT,TRBJ1-1,once,TRBV28,-
CASSLFAGHSTDTQYF,TGTGCCAGCAGCTTATTCGCGGGGCACAGCACAGATACGCAGTATTTT,TRBJ2-3,-,TRBV7-3,-
CASRTGGNTEAFF,TGTGCCAGCCGGACAGGAGGGAACACTGAAGCTTTCTTT,TRBJ1-1,-,TRBV27,TRBD1
CASSKTGGPTYEQYF,TGTGCCAGCAGCAAAACAGGGGGCCCTACCTACGAGCAGTACTTC,TRBJ2-7,-,TRBV5-4,TRBD1